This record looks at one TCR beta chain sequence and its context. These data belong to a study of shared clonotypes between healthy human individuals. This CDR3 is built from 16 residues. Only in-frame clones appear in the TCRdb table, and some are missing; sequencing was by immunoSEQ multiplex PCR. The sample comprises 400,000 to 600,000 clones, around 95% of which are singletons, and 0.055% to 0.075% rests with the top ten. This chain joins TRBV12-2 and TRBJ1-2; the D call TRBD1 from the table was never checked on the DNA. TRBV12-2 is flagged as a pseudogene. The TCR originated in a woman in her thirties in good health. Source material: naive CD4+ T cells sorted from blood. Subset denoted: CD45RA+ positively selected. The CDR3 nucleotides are TGTGCAAGTCGCTTAGGCCGGGACAGCACCCACTATGGCTACACCTTC. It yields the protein CASRLGRDSTHYGYTF.